A selection of T cell receptor beta chains follows, all from one sample in a study of control samples from healthy donors and cancer patients. Sequenced by immunoSEQ multiplex PCR; TCRdb stores in-frame clones only, minus some. The profile shows approximately 70,000 clones, approximately 84% of them singletons. The specimen was blood. These receptor sequences come from a man aged 45-65 years in good health. Each CDR3 is given with its conserved first and last residue. D genes are given only for firm matches. A clone size is listed for some rows: how often the clone was seen (once, few, many), or a class if it is expanded.

j_call d_call clone_size v_call cdr3_aa cdr3_nt
TRBJ2-7 NA NA TRBV28 CASSWGGTYEQYF TGTGCCAGCTCCTGGGGGGGCACCTACGAGCAGTACTTC
TRBJ1-6 NA NA TRBV9 CASSVAAGNSPLHF TGTGCCAGCAGCGTAGCGGCAGGTAATTCACCCCTCCACTTT
TRBJ1-2 NA NA TRBV28 CASSVQGVYGYTF TGTGCCAGCAGCGTACAGGGAGTTTATGGCTACACCTTC
TRBJ2-5 TRBD2 NA TRBV4-3 CASSQISGAGGETQYF TGCGCCAGCAGCCAAATTAGCGGGGCCGGGGGCGAGACCCAGTACTTC
TRBJ1-2 NA once TRBV19 CASSILGTNYGYTF TGTGCCAGTAGTATACTAGGGACTAACTATGGCTACACCTTC
TRBJ2-1 TRBD1 once TRBV10-3 CAISPRDRSYNEQFF TGTGCCATCAGCCCCCGGGACAGGAGCTACAATGAGCAGTTCTTC
TRBJ2-1 NA NA TRBV14 CASSQAQGSNEQFF TGTGCCAGCAGCCAAGCACAGGGATCAAATGAGCAGTTCTTC
TRBJ1-2 NA NA TRBV9 CASSLPRVSNNYGYTF TGTGCCAGCAGCTTACCCAGGGTTTCGAATAACTATGGCTACACCTTC
TRBJ2-3 NA few TRBV20-1 CSAHGADTQYF TGCAGTGCGCACGGGGCAGATACGCAGTATTTT
TRBJ2-7 NA NA TRBV19 CASSSTFSYEQYF TGTGCCAGTAGTTCAACCTTCTCCTACGAGCAGTACTTC
TRBJ2-3 NA NA TRBV9 CASSVPMSLVTDTQYF TGTGCCAGCAGCGTTCCTATGAGCCTGGTCACAGATACGCAGTATTTT
TRBJ2-3 NA NA TRBV6-5 CATRISATDTQYF TGTGCCACCAGGATTAGCGCGACAGATACGCAGTATTTT
TRBJ2-1 NA NA TRBV6-5 CASSFPGSVQFF TGTGCCAGCAGTTTCCCAGGGTCAGTGCAGTTCTTC
TRBJ2-7 NA once TRBV6-2/TRBV6-3 CASSYSGVDEQYF TGTGCCAGCAGTTACTCCGGGGTAGACGAGCAGTACTTC
TRBJ1-1 TRBD1 NA TRBV6-2/TRBV6-3 CASSSTGVSTEAFF TGTGCCAGCAGCTCGACAGGGGTAAGCACTGAAGCTTTCTTT
TRBJ2-7 NA NA TRBV30 CAWSRGSGLGSSYEQYF TGTGCCTGGAGCCGAGGGAGCGGGTTGGGAAGCTCCTACGAGCAGTACTTC
TRBJ1-4 NA NA TRBV29-1 CSVLDEKLFF TGCAGCGTGCTCGATGAAAAACTGTTTTTT
TRBJ2-2 TRBD1 NA TRBV4-3 CASSRGQGTGGELFF TGCGCCAGCAGCCGCGGACAGGGGACGGGCGGGGAGCTGTTTTTT
TRBJ2-5 NA once TRBV14 CASSQGLGGETQYF TGTGCCAGCAGCCAAGGTCTAGGTGGTGAGACCCAGTACTTC
TRBJ2-1 NA NA TRBV7-6 CASSANGGAYNEQFF TGTGCCAGCAGCGCCAATGGCGGGGCGTACAATGAGCAGTTCTTC
TRBJ2-6 NA NA TRBV7-9 CASSFRLGPGANVLTF TGTGCCAGCAGCTTCCGATTAGGTCCCGGGGCCAACGTCCTGACTTTC
TRBJ2-1 TRBD2 NA TRBV7-2 CASLVDGGALPSTEQFF TGTGCCAGCTTAGTGGACGGGGGGGCCCTCCCGTCCACTGAGCAGTTCTTC
TRBJ1-1 TRBD1 NA TRBV12-3/TRBV12-4 CASIDRGTTEAFF TGTGCCAGCATCGACAGGGGTACAACTGAAGCTTTCTTT
TRBJ2-7 NA NA TRBV6-5 CASSRGLNKYF TGTGCCAGCAGTCGAGGACTAAACAAGTACTTC
TRBJ2-3 NA NA TRBV5-4 CASSLDGSTDTQYF TGTGCCAGCAGCTTAGACGGGAGCACAGATACGCAGTATTTT
TRBJ2-7 NA NA TRBV5-5 CASSLAYKIPSYEQYF TGTGCCAGCAGCTTGGCTTATAAAATTCCCAGCTACGAGCAGTACTTC
TRBJ2-3 TRBD2 NA TRBV6-2/TRBV6-3 CASSYTSGSTDTQYF TGTGCCAGCAGTTACACTAGCGGTAGCACAGATACGCAGTATTTT
TRBJ1-1 NA few TRBV10-1 CAKRPGYTEAFF TGCGCCAAACGACCGGGATACACTGAAGCTTTCTTT
TRBJ2-7 NA NA TRBV11-2 CASTIFGSNYEQYF TGTGCCAGCACCATTTTCGGCTCTAACTACGAGCAGTACTTC
TRBJ2-3 NA NA TRBV5-1 CASSLFGTTSTDTQYF TGCGCCAGCAGCTTGTTCGGCACGACGAGCACAGATACGCAGTATTTT
TRBJ2-3 NA NA TRBV29-1 CSVDISDTQYF TGCAGCGTTGATATTTCAGATACGCAGTATTTT
TRBJ2-7 NA NA TRBV10-1 CASSDLSEQYF TGCGCCAGCAGTGACCTTAGCGAGCAGTACTTC
TRBJ2-7 TRBD1 NA TRBV19 CASSPRTGEPPYEQYF TGTGCCAGTAGTCCGCGTACAGGGGAACCGCCTTACGAGCAGTACTTC
TRBJ1-2 TRBD1 NA TRBV7-2 CASSGPGTGGAGYGYTF TGTGCCAGCAGCGGGCCCGGGACAGGGGGCGCCGGGTATGGCTACACCTTC
TRBJ1-3 NA NA TRBV4-1 CASSQGERASSGNTIYF TGCGCCAGCAGCCAGGGTGAACGGGCGAGCTCTGGAAACACCATATATTTT
TRBJ2-1 NA NA TRBV4-1 CASSQGSAYNEQFF TGCGCCAGCAGCCAGGGTAGCGCTTACAATGAGCAGTTCTTC
TRBJ2-7 NA NA TRBV2 CAVTTLYEQYF TGTGCCGTGACCACATTATACGAGCAGTACTTC
TRBJ1-1 TRBD1 NA TRBV7-2 CASSPLPGQGDPTEAFF TGTGCCAGCAGCCCTCTCCCGGGACAGGGTGATCCGACTGAAGCTTTCTTT
TRBJ2-4 TRBD2 NA TRBV30 CAWRTSGGSRDIQYF TGTGCCTGGAGGACTAGCGGTGGTAGTAGGGACATTCAGTACTTC
TRBJ1-5 TRBD1 NA TRBV7-9 CASSPPDRFEQPQHF TGTGCCAGCAGCCCACCGGACAGGTTCGAACAGCCCCAGCATTTT
TRBJ1-3 TRBD1 NA TRBV6-6 CASSPRKPTQTGGETASGNTIYF TGTGCCAGCAGTCCCAGAAAGCCCACCCAGACAGGGGGAGAAACGGCGTCTGGAAACACCATATATTTT
TRBJ2-5 NA NA TRBV25-1 CASSEYSRAQETQYF TGTGCCAGCAGTGAATATAGCAGGGCACAAGAGACCCAGTACTTC
TRBJ1-6 TRBD1 NA TRBV25-1 CASGRGLYNSPLHF TGTGCCAGTGGGAGGGGGCTCTATAATTCACCCCTCCACTTT